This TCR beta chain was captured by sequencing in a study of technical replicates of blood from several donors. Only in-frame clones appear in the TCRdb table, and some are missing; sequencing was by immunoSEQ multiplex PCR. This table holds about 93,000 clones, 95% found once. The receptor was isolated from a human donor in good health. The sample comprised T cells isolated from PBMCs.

The CDR3 DNA follows: TGTGCCACCAGCAGAGATCCGGGTAGGGAGCTGTTTTTT. It yields the protein CATSRDPGRELFF. The genes are TRBV15 and TRBJ2-2, with no clear D. Germline V gene sequence: CDR1 LNHNV, CDR2 YYDKDF (reference sequence). Trimming removed 0 bases from V and 9 bases from J, with 8 bases in between. The CDR3 has 13 residues.